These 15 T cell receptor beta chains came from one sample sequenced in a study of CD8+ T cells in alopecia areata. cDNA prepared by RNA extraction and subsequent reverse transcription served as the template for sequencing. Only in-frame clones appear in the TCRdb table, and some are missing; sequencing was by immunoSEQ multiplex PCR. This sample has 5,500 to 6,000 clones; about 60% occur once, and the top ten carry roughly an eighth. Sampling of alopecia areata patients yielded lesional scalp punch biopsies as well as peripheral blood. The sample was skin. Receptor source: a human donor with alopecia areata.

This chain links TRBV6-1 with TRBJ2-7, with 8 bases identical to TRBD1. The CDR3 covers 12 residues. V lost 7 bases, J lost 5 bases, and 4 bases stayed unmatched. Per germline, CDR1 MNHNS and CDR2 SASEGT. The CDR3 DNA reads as TGTGCCAGCACCTGGACAGGGAACGAGCAGTACTTC. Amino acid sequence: CASTWTGNEQYF.

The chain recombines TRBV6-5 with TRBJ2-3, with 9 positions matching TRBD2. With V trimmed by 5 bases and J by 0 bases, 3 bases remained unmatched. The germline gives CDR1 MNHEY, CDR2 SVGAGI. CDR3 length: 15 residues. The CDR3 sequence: CASSPTSGSTDTQYF. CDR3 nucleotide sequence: TGTGCCAGCAGTCCTACTAGCGGGAGCACAGATACGCAGTATTTT.

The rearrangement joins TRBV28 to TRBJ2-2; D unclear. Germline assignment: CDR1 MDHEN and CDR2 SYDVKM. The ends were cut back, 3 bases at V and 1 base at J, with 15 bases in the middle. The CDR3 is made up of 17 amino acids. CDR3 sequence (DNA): TGTGCCAGCAGTTTTATCTTGGGCAGTCTGAACACCGGGGAGCTGTTTTTT. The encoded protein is CASSFILGSLNTGELFF.

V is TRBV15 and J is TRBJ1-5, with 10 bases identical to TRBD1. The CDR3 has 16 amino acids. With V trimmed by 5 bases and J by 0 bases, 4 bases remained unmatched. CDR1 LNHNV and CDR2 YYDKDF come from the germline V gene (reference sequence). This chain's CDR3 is CATSQWTGGSNQPQHF. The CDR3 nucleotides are TGTGCCACCAGCCAGTGGACAGGGGGTAGCAATCAGCCCCAGCATTTT.

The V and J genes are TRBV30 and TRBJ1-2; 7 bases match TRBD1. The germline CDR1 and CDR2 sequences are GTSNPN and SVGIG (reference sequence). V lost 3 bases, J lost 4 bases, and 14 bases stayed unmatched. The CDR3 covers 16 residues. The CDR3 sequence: CAWRGRGQYWAYGYTF. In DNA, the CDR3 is TGTGCCTGGAGGGGGAGGGGGCAATACTGGGCCTATGGCTACACCTTC. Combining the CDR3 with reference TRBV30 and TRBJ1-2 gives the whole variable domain SQTIHQWPATLVQPVGSPLSLECTVEGTSNPNLYWYRQAAGRGLQLLFYSVGIGQISSEVPQNLSASRPQDRQFILSSKKLLLSDSGFYLCAWRGRGQYWAYGYTFGSGTRLTVV.

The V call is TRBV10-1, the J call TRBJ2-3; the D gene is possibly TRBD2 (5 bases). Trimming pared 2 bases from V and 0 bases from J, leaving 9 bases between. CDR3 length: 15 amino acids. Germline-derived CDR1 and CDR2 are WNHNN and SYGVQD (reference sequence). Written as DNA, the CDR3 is TGCGCCAGCAGTGAGGCGGGCAGTAGCACAGATACGCAGTATTTT. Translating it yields CASSEAGSSTDTQYF.

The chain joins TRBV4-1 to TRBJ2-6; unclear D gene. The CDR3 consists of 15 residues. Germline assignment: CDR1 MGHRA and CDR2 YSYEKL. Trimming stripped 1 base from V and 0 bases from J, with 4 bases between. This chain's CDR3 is CASSQGPSGANVLTF. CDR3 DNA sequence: TGCGCCAGCAGCCAAGGTCCCTCTGGGGCCAACGTCCTGACTTTC.

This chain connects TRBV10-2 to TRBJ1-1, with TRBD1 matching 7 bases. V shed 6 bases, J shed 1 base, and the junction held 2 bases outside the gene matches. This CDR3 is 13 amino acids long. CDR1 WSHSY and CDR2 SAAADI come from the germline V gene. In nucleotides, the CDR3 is TGCGCCAGCAGGAGGACAGGGAACACTGAAGCTTTCTTT. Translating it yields CASRRTGNTEAFF.

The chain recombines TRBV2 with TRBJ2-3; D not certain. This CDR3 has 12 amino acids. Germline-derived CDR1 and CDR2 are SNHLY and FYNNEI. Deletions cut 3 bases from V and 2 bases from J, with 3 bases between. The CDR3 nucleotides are TGTGCCAGCAGTGAGGCCACAGATACGCAGTATTTT. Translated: CASSEATDTQYF.

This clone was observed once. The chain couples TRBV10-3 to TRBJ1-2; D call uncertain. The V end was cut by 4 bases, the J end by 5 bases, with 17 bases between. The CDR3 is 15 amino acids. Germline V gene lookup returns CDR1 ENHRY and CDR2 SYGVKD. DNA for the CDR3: TGTGCCATCAGTGCGGAGGACCAAGGTGAATATGGCTACACCTTC. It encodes CAISAEDQGEYGYTF.

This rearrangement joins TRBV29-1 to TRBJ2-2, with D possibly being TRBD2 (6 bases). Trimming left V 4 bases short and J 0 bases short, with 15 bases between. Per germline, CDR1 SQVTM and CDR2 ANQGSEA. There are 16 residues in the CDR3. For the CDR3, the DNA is TGCAGCGTTGCTTGGTGGACTAATTCGAACACCGGGGAGCTGTTTTTT. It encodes CSVAWWTNSNTGELFF.

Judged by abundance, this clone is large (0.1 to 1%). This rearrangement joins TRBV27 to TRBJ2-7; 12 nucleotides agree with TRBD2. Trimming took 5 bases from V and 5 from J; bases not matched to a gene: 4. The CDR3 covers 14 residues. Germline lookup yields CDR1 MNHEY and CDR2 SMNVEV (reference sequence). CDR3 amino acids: CASSPSGRAHEQYF. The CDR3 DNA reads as TGTGCCAGCAGTCCTAGCGGGAGGGCCCACGAGCAGTACTTC.

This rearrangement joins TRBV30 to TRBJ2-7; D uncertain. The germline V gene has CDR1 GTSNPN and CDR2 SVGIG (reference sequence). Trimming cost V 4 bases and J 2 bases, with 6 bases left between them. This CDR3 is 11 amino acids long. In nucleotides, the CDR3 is TGTGCCTGGACTGACGCCTACGAGCAGTACTTC. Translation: CAWTDAYEQYF. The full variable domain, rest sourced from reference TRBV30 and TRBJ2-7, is SQTIHQWPATLVQPVGSPLSLECTVEGTSNPNLYWYRQAAGRGLQLLFYSVGIGQISSEVPQNLSASRPQDRQFILSSKKLLLSDSGFYLCAWTDAYEQYFGPGTRLTVT.

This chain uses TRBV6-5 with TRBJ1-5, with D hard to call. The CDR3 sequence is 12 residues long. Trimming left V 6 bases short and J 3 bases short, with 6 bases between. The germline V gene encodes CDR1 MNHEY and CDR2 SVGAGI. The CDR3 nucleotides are TGTGCCAGCAGACACCCCAATCAGCCCCAGCATTTT. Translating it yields CASRHPNQPQHF.

CDR3 coding DNA: TGTGCCAGTAGTCCCCCTACAGGGAAGACTGAAGCTTTCTTT. Translation: CASSPPTGKTEAFF. The V and J genes are TRBV19 and TRBJ1-1; weak D call: TRBD1 (6 bases). The germline V gene has CDR1 LNHDA and CDR2 SQIVND (reference sequence). Trimming took 5 bases from V and 5 from J, leaving 15 bases between them. This CDR3 has 14 residues.